This record looks at one T cell receptor beta chain sequence and its context. This sample was taken from a study of T cells in tuberculosis. Trimming took 4 bases from V and 3 from J, leaving 17 bases between them. Germline V gives CDR1 SGDLS, CDR2 YYNGEE. This CDR3 has 16 residues. TCRdb keeps only in-frame clones here, not all; method: immunoSEQ multiplex PCR. The sample carries tens of thousands of clones, around 93% recorded once. The material sequenced was PBMCs. This sequence was found in a donor aged 5 to 30 with latent tuberculosis or without tuberculosis infection. Some clones in this sample may be carry-over from other donors' samples. This rearrangement joins TRBV9 to TRBJ2-1; the D gene is possibly TRBD2 (6 bases). CDR3 in DNA: TGTGCCAGCAGCCTCACTGGCCTAGCGAGCTACAATGAGCAGTTCTTC. Its translation: CASSLTGLASYNEQFF.